This passage covers 24 T cell receptor beta chains from one sample sequenced in a study of T cells after yellow fever vaccination. TCRdb re-analysed the 5' RACE reads in MiXCR, keeping a single row per CDR3 protein. The repertoire holds about 260,000 distinct CDR3 sequences, with over 10% as singletons. The source was CD4+ T cells sorted from PBMCs, collected 45 days after the yellow fever booster vaccination. The origin of the receptors is a man aged 30-40 years who received the YFV17D yellow fever vaccine.

The rearrangement links TRBV7-6 to TRBJ2-1; D might be TRBD2 (6 bases). Germline V gene data show CDR1 as SGHVS and CDR2 as FNYEAQ. This CDR3 is 15 amino acids long. V was cut by 2 bases and J by 4 bases, with 12 bases left in between. DNA of the CDR3: TGTGCCAGCAGCTTACCCGGGACTCCTTACAATGAGCAGTTCTTC. Its translation is CASSLPGTPYNEQFF.

This rearrangement joins TRBV5-1 to TRBJ2-1, with D unclear. This CDR3 has 12 residues. V lost 1 base and J 8 bases, leaving 7 bases between the germline ends. Germline V gene lookup returns CDR1 SGHRS and CDR2 YFSETQ. The CDR3 coding sequence is TGCGCCAGCAGCTTGTCTTTCGATGAGCAGTTCTTC. Translating gives CASSLSFDEQFF. The variable domain in full, completed from reference TRBV5-1 and TRBJ2-1, reads KAGVTQTPRYLIKTRGQQVTLSCSPISGHRSVSWYQQTPGQGLQFLFEYFSETQRNKGNFPGRFSGRQFSNSRSEMNVSTLELGDSALYLCASSLSFDEQFFGPGTRLTVL.

In this sample, this clonotype turned up many times. The V gene is TRBV10-1, the J gene TRBJ2-7; 9 bases match TRBD2. Germline V CDR1 and CDR2: WNHNN, SYGVQD (reference sequence). V gave up 0 bases and J gave up 6 bases; unmatched junction bases: 6. This CDR3 region has 15 residues. In nucleotides, the CDR3 is TGCGCCAGCAGTGAGTCGATTAGCGGGAGTAGCGAGCAGTACTTC. Translated, it gives CASSESISGSSEQYF.

This sequence joins TRBV29-1 and TRBJ2-3, with a possible D match to TRBD1 (6 bases). Germline assignment: CDR1 SQVTM and CDR2 ANQGSEA. V shed 7 bases and J shed 4 bases, with 18 bases lying between them. This CDR3 region has 14 residues. CDR3 protein: CSAGGRGWADTQYF. The CDR3, as DNA: TGCAGCGCTGGGGGAAGGGGGTGGGCAGATACGCAGTATTTT.

With respect to this clonotype: One end of the junction varies from germline; a read error may be responsible. The chain combines TRBV20-1 with TRBJ2-5; tentatively, D is TRBD1 (9 bases). This CDR3 has 17 amino acids. Germline V gene lookup returns CDR1 DFQATT and CDR2 SNEGSKA (reference sequence). CDR3 in amino acids: CSARGERGTGWHETQYF. The CDR3 region has the DNA TGCAGCGCTAGAGGAGAGCGGGGGACAGGGTGGCATGAGACCCAGTACTTC.

This sequence joins TRBV28 and TRBJ2-3; 11 bases are a match to TRBD2. J was trimmed by 6 bases and V by 5 bases; bases with no gene match: 7. CDR1 is MDHEN, CDR2 SYDVKM, per germline. This CDR3 contains 15 residues. CDR3 bases: TGTGCCAGCAGTCGCACTAGCGGGGGTGGGGATACGCAGTATTTT. Protein: CASSRTSGGGDTQYF. Filled out from reference TRBV28 and TRBJ2-3, the complete variable domain reads DVKVTQSSRYLVKRTGEKVFLECVQDMDHENMFWYRQDPGLGLRLIYFSYDVKMKEKGDIPEGYSVSREKKERFSLILESASTNQTSMYLCASSRTSGGGDTQYFGPGTRLTVL.

This clonotype was found many times. The J gene is TRBJ2-4, the V gene TRBV7-8; 7 positions match TRBD1. The CDR3 loop spans 15 amino acids. With 1 base clipped from V and 4 bases from J, the junction kept 4 bases outside the gene matches. Germline V gene lookup returns CDR1 SGHVS and CDR2 FQNEAQ. This chain's CDR3 is CASSLEGAGKNIQYF. The CDR3 DNA sequence: TGTGCCAGCAGCTTAGAGGGGGCCGGGAAAAACATTCAGTACTTC.

The V and J genes are TRBV29-1 and TRBJ1-2; weak D call: TRBD1 (5 bases). CDR1 and CDR2 (germline): SQVTM, ANQGSEA. The CDR3 covers 14 residues. V dropped 4 bases and J dropped 3 bases, with 15 bases sitting between them. The CDR3 reads CSVGGGKGDYGYTF. The CDR3 DNA follows: TGCAGCGTTGGGGGCGGTAAAGGGGACTATGGCTACACCTTC.

The chain combines TRBV7-6 with TRBJ1-2; D possibly corresponds to TRBD1 (6 bases). The germline CDR1 and CDR2 sequences are SGHVS and FNYEAQ. The CDR3 has 13 residues. Trimming removed 0 bases at V and 8 bases at J, with 10 bases between. For the CDR3, the DNA is TGTGCCAGCAGCTTAGCGGGGGGCCGCGGCTACACCTTC. Protein product: CASSLAGGRGYTF.

The chain uses TRBV7-9 and TRBJ1-2, with D uncertain. The V gene lost 5 bases and the J gene lost 5 bases, with 18 bases spanning the gap. From germline, CDR1 is SEHNR and CDR2 FQNEAQ (reference sequence). The CDR3 covers 15 residues. CDR3 sequence: CASSTLGRPTYGYTF. The CDR3, as DNA: TGTGCCAGCAGCACCCTAGGGCGGCCAACGTATGGCTACACCTTC.

The chain uses TRBV28 and TRBJ2-7; 9 bases match TRBD2. The germline gives CDR1 MDHEN, CDR2 SYDVKM. Trimming removed 1 base from V and 5 bases from J; junction bases left unmatched: 6. The CDR3 contains 15 residues. DNA of the CDR3: TGTGCCAGCAGTTTATTGGCTAGCGGGACCCACGAGCAGTACTTC. As protein: CASSLLASGTHEQYF.

A few counts support this clonotype. The J gene is TRBJ2-3, the V gene TRBV7-8; 11 nucleotides line up with TRBD2. Trimming took 5 bases from V and 3 from J; bases not matched to a gene: 7. The CDR3 length is 16 residues. CDR1 SGHVS and CDR2 FQNEAQ come from the germline V gene. The CDR3: CASSPTSGSFTDTQYF. In nucleotides, the CDR3 is TGTGCCAGCAGCCCTACTAGCGGGAGTTTTACAGATACGCAGTATTTT.

The V gene is TRBV18, the J gene TRBJ1-2; unclear D gene. In germline, CDR1 is KGHSH, CDR2 LQKENI. The V end was cut by 2 bases, the J end by 4 bases, with 8 bases between. This CDR3 is built from 13 residues. The DNA of the CDR3 is TGTGCCAGCTCACCAAAGGAGGGCTATGGCTACACCTTC. Its translation is CASSPKEGYGYTF.

J is TRBJ1-1 and V is TRBV4-3; possible D gene TRBD1, 5 bases. The CDR3 is made up of 16 amino acids. CDR1 and CDR2 (germline): LGHNA, YSLEER. V was clipped by 1 base and J by 0 bases, with 12 bases between them. DNA for the CDR3: TGCGCCAGCAGCCAAGGGGCAGGGTGGGTGAACACTGAAGCTTTCTTT. It yields the protein CASSQGAGWVNTEAFF.

There are a few counts of this clonotype. The chain uses TRBV11-2 and TRBJ2-3; 7 bases map to TRBD2. There are 16 residues in the CDR3. Germline V CDR1 and CDR2: SGHAT, FQNNGV. The junction had 10 bases not matched to a gene; V was cut back by 5 bases and J by 2 bases. CDR3 in DNA: TGTGCCAGCAGCCCCGATGCTAGCGGACCCACAGATACGCAGTATTTT. Translation: CASSPDASGPTDTQYF.

This clonotype has just a few counts. V usage is TRBV5-1 and J usage is TRBJ2-3; TRBD2 is a possible D gene (6 bases). The CDR3 has 14 amino acids. Germline CDR1 reads SGHRS; CDR2 reads YFSETQ. V lost 4 bases and J lost 3, with 12 bases in between. This CDR3 is CASSLGTLTDTQYF. In DNA form, the CDR3 reads TGCGCCAGCAGCCTCGGGACTCTAACAGATACGCAGTATTTT.

The chain recombines TRBV7-2 with TRBJ2-1, with 13 positions matching TRBD2. The ends lost 0 bases at V and 10 bases at J; junction bases unmatched: 3. Germline lookup yields CDR1 SGHTA and CDR2 FQGNSA. This CDR3 region has 15 residues. DNA of the CDR3: TGTGCCAGCAGCTTAGCGGGGACTAGCGGGACCGAGCAGTTCTTC. This translates into CASSLAGTSGTEQFF.

The chain couples TRBV3-1 to TRBJ2-1, with D maybe TRBD2 (5 bases). Per the germline V gene, CDR1 is LGHDT and CDR2 is YNNKEL (reference sequence). The CDR3 is made up of 15 amino acids. The ends were cut back, 5 bases at V and 0 bases at J, with 11 bases in the middle. The chain's CDR3 is CASSSLGSSYNEQFF. In DNA form, the CDR3 reads TGTGCCAGCAGCTCGCTAGGGAGCTCCTACAATGAGCAGTTCTTC.

The V and J genes are TRBV6-1 and TRBJ2-3; TRBD1 matches 9 bases. Germline V gives CDR1 MNHNS, CDR2 SASEGT. The CDR3 length is 14 residues. Germline trimming cut 6 bases from V and 4 bases from J; bases unmatched to any gene: 5. The CDR3 bases are TGTGCCAGCAGATTTACAGGGGGCTCAGATACGCAGTATTTT. As protein: CASRFTGGSDTQYF.

J is TRBJ2-2 and V is TRBV7-9, with D uncertain. Trimming removed 9 bases at V and 3 bases at J, with 8 bases between. There are 12 residues in the CDR3. CDR1 SEHNR and CDR2 FQNEAQ come from the germline V gene (reference sequence). CDR3 protein: CARGQYTGELFF. Here the CDR3 DNA reads TGTGCCAGAGGCCAGTACACCGGGGAGCTGTTTTTT. Filled out from reference TRBV7-9 and TRBJ2-2, the complete variable domain reads DTGVSQNPRHKITKRGQNVTFRCDPISEHNRLYWYRQTLGQGPEFLTYFQNEAQLEKSRLLSDRFSAERPKGSFSTLEIQRTEQGDSAMYLCARGQYTGELFFGEGSRLTVL.

This clonotype has more than one count but fewer than ten. V is TRBV7-2 and J is TRBJ2-1; 7 bases align to TRBD2. The germline gives CDR1 SGHTA, CDR2 FQGNSA. Trimming took 0 bases from V and 9 from J; bases not matched to a gene: 8. CDR3 size: 15 residues. CDR3 protein: CASSLASGTTPEQFF. CDR3 DNA sequence: TGTGCCAGCAGCTTAGCCTCTGGGACTACCCCTGAGCAGTTCTTC.

The CDR3 here is CSVYRPTDTQYF. The CDR3 nucleotides are TGCAGCGTTTACAGACCCACAGATACGCAGTATTTT. V usage is TRBV29-1 and J usage is TRBJ2-3; no clear D. V lost 5 bases and J lost 2, with 8 bases in between. Germline-derived CDR1 and CDR2 are SQVTM and ANQGSEA. This CDR3 spans 12 amino acids.

CDR3 in amino acids: CASRVGSTDTQYF. CDR3 in DNA: TGTGCCAGCAGGGTGGGGTCCACAGATACGCAGTATTTT. This chain uses TRBV28 with TRBJ2-3, with unresolved D. This CDR3 has 13 residues. The germline V gene has CDR1 MDHEN and CDR2 SYDVKM. V lost 6 bases, J lost 2 bases, and 9 bases lay in between.

This clonotype was seen a few times. The chain combines TRBV7-2 with TRBJ2-2; no definite D call. Trimming left V 8 bases short and J 4 bases short, with 8 bases between. CDR3 length: 12 residues. Per germline, CDR1 SGHTA and CDR2 FQGNSA. Written as DNA, the CDR3 is TGTGCCAGCGGTTCGGTCACCGGGGAGCTGTTTTTT. This sequence encodes CASGSVTGELFF.